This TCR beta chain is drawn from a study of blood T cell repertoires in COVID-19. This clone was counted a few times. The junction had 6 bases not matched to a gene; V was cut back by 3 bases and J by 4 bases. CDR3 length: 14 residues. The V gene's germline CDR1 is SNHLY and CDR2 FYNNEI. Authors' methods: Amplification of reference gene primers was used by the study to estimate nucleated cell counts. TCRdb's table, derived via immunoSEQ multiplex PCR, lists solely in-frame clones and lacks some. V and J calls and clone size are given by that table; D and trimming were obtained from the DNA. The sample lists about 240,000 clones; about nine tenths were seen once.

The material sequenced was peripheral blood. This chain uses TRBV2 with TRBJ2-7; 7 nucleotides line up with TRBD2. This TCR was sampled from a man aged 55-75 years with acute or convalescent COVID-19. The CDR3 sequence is CASSDWLAEYEQYF. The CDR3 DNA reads TGTGCCAGCAGTGATTGGCTAGCGGAGTACGAGCAGTACTTC.